The T cell receptor beta chain under discussion was sequenced for a study of CD8 T cells in ankylosing spondylitis (dated by TCRdb to about 2017). As for the study more broadly: The study set out to find disease-linked TCR variants by profiling T cell receptor beta repertoires in ankylosing spondylitis patients and healthy donors. The whole study cohort included 108 healthy donors and 20 to 30 ankylosing spondylitis patients. Peripheral blood was sampled, and synovial fluid was also collected from ankylosing spondylitis patients.

This clonotype was seen many times. There is no known antigen for this receptor. No much larger clone exists at a distance of one base, and base qualities are not known. The instrument was an Illumina MiSeq. TCR beta libraries were prepared by quantitative 5'-RACE with molecular barcodes. From the authors' description of their analysis: Disease-linked TCR variants were identified with a new computational method built on a probabilistic model of VDJ rearrangement. The public reads were quality trimmed at Q25 with fastp and then assembled into clones with MiXCR by TCRdb, keeping productive beta chains. Identical CDR3 protein sequences are pooled into one entry, listed with their most common genes and DNA. TCRdb, not the original authors, processed these V and J calls. The table for this sample lists roughly 26,000 distinct CDR3 sequences; approximately 12% of them were counted only once. The ten largest clonotypes hold 35% of the sample.

Overall study results and their limits: A TCR beta motif of several highly homologous amino acid variants appeared characteristic of blood from ankylosing spondylitis patients. Some TCR beta motif variants had previously been reported in synovial fluid and blood of reactive arthritis patients, which suggested common disease-initiation mechanisms. The disease-linked clones showed a CD8+ phenotype and occurred at relatively low frequencies in peripheral blood. The disease-linked clones were reported as significantly enriched in matched synovial fluid samples from ankylosing spondylitis patients.

V loses 3 bases of germline sequence and J loses 5 bases, and the interval between the two ends is 14 bases. Counted from cysteine to phenylalanine, this CDR3 has 15 amino acids. Here the CDR3 DNA is all that survives: 45 bases in frame from base 1. The receptor chain draws on TRBV12-3 or TRBV12-4 and TRBJ2-1, with no D gene named confidently. The clonotype comes from a male donor with ankylosing spondylitis or in good health (not recorded which). Sequencing input: blood. The encoded CDR3 is CASSFRTPYDNEQFF. The DNA sequence is as follows: TGTGCCAGCAGTTTCCGGACGCCTTACGACAATGAGCAGTTCTTC.